This TCR beta chain was sequenced for a study of blood T cell repertoires in COVID-19 (dated by TCRdb to about 2020). For context, the study as a whole: Samples from collaborators originated in the United States, Italy and Spain and spanned both the acute and convalescent phases of COVID-19. The prospective study material was composed of cDNA or gDNA derived from T cells, B-cell-depleted T cells, or PBMCs. Subjects who had been exposed to COVID-19, were actively infected with it, or had recovered from it provided the deeply sampled blood TCRbeta repertoires that made up the dataset. The repertoires were released in a freely available public database intended as a resource for research on the immune response to SARS-CoV-2. Samples came from the ongoing ImmuneRACE study (first 160 participants) plus 1,254 subjects from 6 global collaborators. A de-identified subject ID, COVID-19 status, age in years and sex were almost always included in the sample metadata. HLA class I and class II types, where available, came from metadata supplied by the sample provider rather than from assay-based typing.

Findings and caveats that apply to the study as a whole: Clinical and demographic metadata were provided uncurated, with the amount varying by source and participant.

On this clone: Its antigen is not yet known. The record has no base qualities; no much larger clone is one base away.

Including cysteine and phenylalanine, the CDR3 has 15 amino acids. Just CDR3 DNA is preserved here, 45 bases in frame from base 1. Reading the germline V gene (reference sequence) gives CDR1 SGHNT and CDR2 YYREEE. The germline V and J ends show losses of 3 bases and 4 bases respectively, and no gene match explains 8 bases of the junction. The immunoSEQ Assay, a bias-controlled multiplex PCR, was used to amplify TCRbeta CDR3 regions from genomic DNA. On the study's bioinformatics: The number of nucleated cells in each sample was estimated from the amplification of reference gene primers within the assay. To quantify the absolute abundance of each unique TCRbeta CDR3 rearrangement, sequence reads were collapsed and filtered. For each sample, productive Simpson clonality was calculated as the square root of Simpson's diversity index over productive rearrangements. TCRdb limited this immuneACCESS table to in-frame rearrangements with V and J called. A share of clones is missing; checked studies link under half to unresolved V genes, and the rest is unexplained. V, J and clone size reflect that table, while D and trimming were determined from the DNA. The sample table shows under 200,000 clones, and roughly four fifths are seen once. The top ten clonotypes cover approximately 2.4% of the sample.

Collaborating institutions collected whole blood in K2EDTA tubes following their own protocols. For TCRbeta analysis, collaborators shipped samples as frozen whole blood, isolated PBMCs, or DNA extracted from either of those sample types. In this chain, TRBV5-4 is recombined with TRBJ2-7, and TRBD2 aligns with 9 junction nucleotides. The specimen sequenced was peripheral blood. This clonotype was sampled from a human donor with acute or convalescent COVID-19. The donor label of this sample is uncertain. This receptor carries the CDR3 CASSWGGLADYEQYF. The nucleotide sequence reads TGTGCCAGCAGCTGGGGGGGACTAGCAGATTACGAGCAGTACTTC.